The 11 T cell receptor beta chains reported below all come from one sample, sequenced in a study of blood T cell repertoires in COVID-19. Produced via immunoSEQ multiplex PCR; TCRdb's table is partial and in-frame only. The repertoire holds around 170,000 clones, about 86% seen once, with about 9.6% in the top ten. Material for sequencing was peripheral blood. Receptors were obtained from a man in his forties or fifties with active or convalescent COVID-19.

This clone was counted a single time. The CDR3 sequence is CASSLGREDTEAFF. CDR3 sequence (DNA): TGTGCCAGCAGTTTGGGCAGGGAGGACACTGAAGCTTTCTTT. The chain joins TRBV28 to TRBJ1-1, with D possibly matching TRBD1 (5 bases). Deletions cut 3 bases from V and 3 bases from J, with 11 bases between. CDR1 is MDHEN, CDR2 SYDVKM, per germline. This CDR3 has 14 amino acids. Filled out from reference TRBV28 and TRBJ1-1, the complete variable domain reads DVKVTQSSRYLVKRTGEKVFLECVQDMDHENMFWYRQDPGLGLRLIYFSYDVKMKEKGDIPEGYSVSREKKERFSLILESASTNQTSMYLCASSLGREDTEAFFGQGTRLTVV.

The genes are TRBV6-5 and TRBJ2-5; TRBD1 matches at 8 bases. Germline values: CDR1 MNHEY, CDR2 SVGAGI. The V gene end was trimmed by 5 bases and the J gene end by 5 bases; junction bases not matched to a gene: 10. The CDR3 length is 15 residues. CDR3 region: CASSKDRAGQETQYF. Written as DNA, the CDR3 is TGTGCCAGCAGTAAGGACAGGGCCGGCCAGGAGACCCAGTACTTC.

The chain combines TRBV7-2 with TRBJ2-5; a weak D match, TRBD1 (6 bases). Germline CDR1 SGHTA, CDR2 FQGNSA. The CDR3 has 13 residues. The V end lost 6 bases, the J end lost 3 bases, and 11 bases lay between the germline ends. The CDR3 loop reads CASRGATKETQYF. CDR3 DNA sequence: TGTGCCAGCAGGGGGGCGACAAAAGAGACCCAGTACTTC.

This chain connects TRBV5-1 to TRBJ2-5; 10 bases map to TRBD1. Germline trimming cut 4 bases from V and 4 bases from J; bases unmatched to any gene: 4. The CDR3 is 14 amino acids. Germline CDR1 and CDR2: SGHRS and YFSETQ. Written as DNA, the CDR3 is TGCGCCAGCAGCCGAGGACAGGGGGGAGAGACCCAGTACTTC. Its translation: CASSRGQGGETQYF.

The rearrangement uses TRBV7-2 and TRBJ2-7; 15 bases map to TRBD2. This CDR3 comprises 17 residues. V lost 5 bases, J lost 6 bases, and 11 bases stayed unmatched. Germline loops: CDR1 SGHTA, CDR2 FQGNSA. The DNA for the CDR3 is TGTGCCAGCAGCCCTATAGGACTAGCGGGGGGGCTATCCGAGCAGTACTTC. It codes for CASSPIGLAGGLSEQYF.

This clone was counted a single time. V usage is TRBV3-1 (or the pseudogene TRBV3-2) and J usage is TRBJ1-2; TRBD1 agrees at 8 bases. V dropped 0 bases and J dropped 5; count of bases not matched to a gene: 8. Germline assignment: CDR1 LGHDT and CDR2 YNNKEL (reference sequence). The CDR3 contains 16 residues. The CDR3 DNA sequence: TGTGCCAGCAGCCAAGATCCACAGACAGGGGATTATGGCTACACCTTC. This gives the protein CASSQDPQTGDYGYTF.

This clone was recorded only once. The V call is TRBV19, the J call TRBJ1-2, with 8 bases aligning to TRBD1. V shed 5 bases and J 6 bases; nucleotides not matched to a gene: 8. The CDR3 spans 14 residues. Germline assignment: CDR1 LNHDA and CDR2 SQIVND (reference sequence). CDR3 in amino acids: CASSAQGARNGYTF. CDR3 DNA: TGTGCCAGTAGTGCCCAGGGGGCGCGTAATGGCTACACCTTC.

The chain uses TRBV2 and TRBJ1-6; 10 bases align to TRBD1. CDR3 length: 16 amino acids. Germline assignment: CDR1 SNHLY and CDR2 FYNNEI. Unmatched junction bases numbered 13, after V lost 7 bases and J lost 10 bases. The CDR3 spells CASIWAPGTGASPLHF. The CDR3 DNA reads as TGTGCCAGCATCTGGGCTCCCGGGACAGGGGCCTCACCCCTCCACTTT.

V usage is TRBV11-2 and J usage is TRBJ2-3; D unclear. This CDR3 is 15 amino acids long. Germline V CDR1 and CDR2: SGHAT, FQNNGV. The V end was cut by 5 bases, the J end by 3 bases, with 15 bases between. CDR3 residues: CASSPEIAGTDTQYF. In DNA, the CDR3 is TGTGCCAGCAGCCCCGAGATCGCCGGGACAGATACGCAGTATTTT.

This chain joins TRBV20-1 and TRBJ2-1; 9 positions agree with TRBD2. The CDR3 contains 15 residues. In germline, CDR1 is DFQATT, CDR2 SNEGSKA (reference sequence). V trimming: 3 bases; J trimming: 2 bases; junction bases outside the gene matches: 5. CDR3 bases: TGCAGTGCTAGTCCGGCGGGGGGGGCCTACAATGAGCAGTTCTTC. Protein sequence: CSASPAGGAYNEQFF.

The rearrangement links TRBV6-5 to TRBJ2-7; D not certain. V was trimmed by 8 bases and J by 0 bases, leaving 14 bases between them. Germline V gene sequence: CDR1 MNHEY, CDR2 SVGAGI. CDR3 length: 14 amino acids. The CDR3 bases are TGTGCCAGCCGCCCCCGCGTTAGCTCCTACGAGCAGTACTTC. It encodes CASRPRVSSYEQYF.